These 29 T cell receptor beta chains were sequenced from one sample in a study of T cells in Graves' hyperthyroidism and ophthalmopathy. TCR beta CDR3 sequences were amplified from RNA transcripts. In the first-round RT-PCR of the TCR CDR3, the HTBI primer set was used. TCRdb passed the multiplex PCR reads through MiXCR, listing each CDR3 protein once. This table has about 410,000 distinct CDR3 sequences, over 12% appearing once. Material for sequencing was blood. These receptors were collected from a young man with Graves' ophthalmopathy.

This clonotype appeared many times. This chain links TRBV5-1 with TRBJ2-3, with D maybe TRBD1 (5 bases). Trimming cost V 0 bases and J 2 bases, with 13 bases left between them. Germline-derived CDR1 and CDR2 are SGHRS and YFSETQ. CDR3 size: 16 residues. CDR3 nucleotide sequence: TGCGCCAGCAGCTTGGAAGGGGCACGCAACACAGATACGCAGTATTTT. Translating it yields CASSLEGARNTDTQYF.

This clonotype appeared many times. The genes are TRBV10-1 and TRBJ1-1, with D unclear. In germline, CDR1 is WNHNN, CDR2 SYGVQD (reference sequence). Trimming left V 0 bases short and J 10 bases short, with 9 bases between. This CDR3 contains 12 residues. The chain's CDR3 is CASSESRVPAFF. In DNA form, the CDR3 reads TGCGCCAGCAGTGAGTCTCGGGTACCAGCTTTCTTT.

This clonotype was seen more than once but under ten times. V gene TRBV10-1 combines with J gene TRBJ2-2, with 8 positions matching TRBD1. Losses at the gene ends were 4 bases for V and 0 bases for J; bases not matched to a gene: 7. The germline CDR1 and CDR2 sequences are WNHNN and SYGVQD (reference sequence). The CDR3 runs 17 residues. As DNA, the CDR3 is TGCGCCAGCAGTGGGGCCCCAGGGGGCTCGAACACCGGGGAGCTGTTTTTT. It is translated as CASSGAPGGSNTGELFF.

This clonotype appeared many times. The V call is TRBV2, the J call TRBJ1-5; D not certain. The V gene lost 1 base and the J gene lost 0 bases, with 10 bases spanning the gap. The CDR3 has 16 amino acids. Germline lookup yields CDR1 SNHLY and CDR2 FYNNEI. CDR3 region: CASSEGEVDSNQPQHF. In nucleotides, the CDR3 is TGTGCCAGCAGTGAAGGCGAAGTCGATAGCAATCAGCCCCAGCATTTT. Using reference TRBV2 and TRBJ1-5 for the parts outside the CDR3, the full variable domain is EPEVTQTPSHQVTQMGQEVILRCVPISNHLYFYWYRQILGQKVEFLVSFYNNEISEKSEIFDDQFSVERPDGSNFTLKIRSTKLEDSAMYFCASSEGEVDSNQPQHFGDGTRLSIL.

The table lists this clonotype with many counts. The chain combines TRBV7-9 with TRBJ1-1; no clear D gene. Germline V lookup: CDR1 SEHNR, CDR2 FQNEAQ (reference sequence). V lost 8 bases, J lost 0 bases, and 16 bases lay in between. This CDR3 is built from 15 residues. The CDR3 is CASSPTGGVNTEAFF. The CDR3, as DNA: TGTGCCAGCTCGCCTACCGGTGGGGTGAACACTGAAGCTTTCTTT.

This clonotype was recorded many times. This sequence joins TRBV3-1 and TRBJ2-5, with unresolved D. Looked up from germline, CDR1 is LGHDT and CDR2 is YNNKEL (reference sequence). V was pared by 5 bases and J by 2 bases, with 12 bases between. The CDR3 consists of 14 residues. The CDR3 reads CASSEVSLQETQYF. The CDR3 DNA reads TGTGCCAGCAGCGAGGTTAGCTTGCAAGAGACCCAGTACTTC.

In its sample, this clonotype was seen a few times. The chain couples TRBV24-1 to TRBJ1-1; D is ambiguous. V lost 5 bases to trimming and J lost 11 bases, with 11 bases between them. Looked up from germline, CDR1 is KGHDR and CDR2 is SFDVKD. The CDR3 has 11 residues. This CDR3 is CATSGGARAFF. In DNA form, the CDR3 reads TGTGCCACCAGTGGCGGAGCCAGGGCTTTCTTT.

There are many counts of this clonotype. The V gene is TRBV11-3, the J gene TRBJ1-1; tentative D call: TRBD1 (6 bases). Germline lookup yields CDR1 SGHNT and CDR2 YENEEA. The CDR3 consists of 13 residues. Trimming removed 5 bases from V and 6 bases from J, with 13 bases in between. The CDR3 DNA sequence: TGTGCCAGCAGCCCGGAAAGGGGGTCTGAAGCTTTCTTT. It encodes CASSPERGSEAFF. Looking up the rest from reference TRBV11-3 and TRBJ1-1 gives the full variable domain: EAGVVQSPRYKIIEKKQPVAFWCNPISGHNTLYWYLQNLGQGPELLIRYENEEAVDDSQLPKDRFSAERLKGVDSTLKIQPAELGDSAVYLCASSPERGSEAFFGQGTRLTVV.

V usage is TRBV15 and J usage is TRBJ2-7, with D possibly being TRBD1 (6 bases). The CDR3 consists of 17 residues. The V and J ends lost 0 bases and 4 bases respectively, with 19 bases between them. Germline loops: CDR1 LNHNV, CDR2 YYDKDF (reference sequence). The chain's CDR3 is CATSRDLSGTLKYEQYF. The CDR3 nucleotides read TGTGCCACCAGCAGAGATCTCTCCGGGACACTAAAATACGAGCAGTACTTC.

This clonotype was picked up many times. The chain carries TRBV20-1 and TRBJ1-6; D might be TRBD1 (5 bases). This CDR3 contains 13 residues. Between the trimmed V and J ends, which lost 4 bases and 10 bases, there was a span of 14 bases. Germline CDR1 reads DFQATT; CDR2 reads SNEGSKA (reference sequence). The CDR3 DNA reads TGCAGTGCTACCAGGGAAGTCAGCTCACCCCTCCACTTT. It specifies CSATREVSSPLHF.

The rearrangement joins TRBV20-1 to TRBJ2-5; 10 bases map to TRBD1. Germline assignment: CDR1 DFQATT and CDR2 SNEGSKA (reference sequence). The length of the CDR3 is 15 residues. The J segment lost 5 bases and the V segment lost 6 bases, leaving 12 bases of the junction unmatched. The DNA for the CDR3 is TGCAGTGCCATAAACCGGGACAGGGGAGGGGAGACCCAGTACTTC. Translation gives CSAINRDRGGETQYF.

Many counts were recorded for this clonotype. One base away lies a much larger clone, so this may be a sequencing read error. The V and J genes are TRBV11-2 and TRBJ2-5; TRBD2 aligns across 8 bases. With V trimmed by 4 bases and J by 9 bases, 7 bases remained unmatched. This CDR3 spans 13 amino acids. Looked up from germline, CDR1 is SGHAT and CDR2 is FQNNGV. The CDR3 spells CASSSSGGQAQYF. CDR3 bases: TGTGCCAGCAGCTCGTCGGGAGGGCAGGCCCAGTACTTC.

The sample holds many counts of this clonotype. In DNA form, the CDR3 reads TGTGCCAGCAGCCCACCGGGACGTGAGACCCAGTACTTC. Translation gives CASSPPGRETQYF. The gene calls are TRBV7-8 and TRBJ2-5; D assignment may be TRBD1 or TRBD2 (5 bases each). Germline V gene data show CDR1 as SGHVS and CDR2 as FQNEAQ. V was clipped by 5 bases and J by 5 bases, with 12 bases between them. There are 13 residues in the CDR3. Full variable domain (rest looked up from reference TRBV7-8 and TRBJ2-5): GAGVSQSPRYKVAKRGQDVALRCDPISGHVSLFWYQQALGQGPEFLTYFQNEAQLDKSGLPSDRFFAERPEGSVSTLKIQRTQQEDSAVYLCASSPPGRETQYFGPGTRLLVL.

Ten or more counts support this clonotype. At one boundary the junction diverges from the germline segment, which might be a read error. V usage is TRBV7-2 and J usage is TRBJ1-1; no firm D call. Germline V gene data show CDR1 as SGHTA and CDR2 as FQGNSA. This CDR3 is 14 amino acids long. The CDR3 reads CASSLGMGNAEAFF. The CDR3 DNA reads as TGTGCCAGCAGCCTAGGGATGGGGAACGCTGAAGCTTTCTTT.

This clonotype was detected only a few times. This chain links TRBV7-9 with TRBJ2-5; 9 nucleotides match TRBD1. Germline V gene lookup returns CDR1 SEHNR and CDR2 FQNEAQ (reference sequence). CDR3 length: 14 residues. The CDR3 is CATKTGGFRETQYF. DNA of the CDR3: TGTGCGACCAAGACAGGGGGTTTCCGGGAGACCCAGTACTTC. Filled out from reference TRBV7-9 and TRBJ2-5, the complete variable domain reads DTGVSQNPRHKITKRGQNVTFRCDPISEHNRLYWYRQTLGQGPEFLTYFQNEAQLEKSRLLSDRFSAERPKGSFSTLEIQRTEQGDSAMYLCATKTGGFRETQYFGPGTRLLVL.

This clonotype came up many times. The rearrangement joins TRBV7-6 to TRBJ2-7; TRBD1 matches at 7 bases. From germline, CDR1 is SGHVS and CDR2 FNYEAQ. There are 14 residues in the CDR3. After removal of 5 bases from V and 3 bases from J, the junction contained 7 bases not matched to a gene. The CDR3 spells CASSPGTDGYEQYF. The CDR3 DNA follows: TGTGCCAGCAGCCCGGGGACAGATGGCTACGAGCAGTACTTC.

At least ten counts were recorded for this clonotype. CDR3 sequence reads: CASSLARTDTQYF. DNA for the CDR3: TGTGCCAGCAGCTTAGCGCGAACAGATACGCAGTATTTT. J is TRBJ2-3 and V is TRBV7-2; D not certain. Trimming pared 0 bases from V and 3 bases from J, leaving 4 bases between. The CDR3 consists of 13 residues. Per the germline V gene, CDR1 is SGHTA and CDR2 is FQGNSA.

J is TRBJ2-3 and V is TRBV4-1; 13 positions match TRBD2. Germline V gene lookup returns CDR1 MGHRA and CDR2 YSYEKL. V lost 5 bases, J lost 1 base, and 0 bases stayed unmatched. This CDR3 region has 15 residues. For the CDR3, the DNA is TGCGCCAGCAGCACTAGCGGGAGGGGCACAGATACGCAGTATTTT. Amino acid sequence: CASSTSGRGTDTQYF.

Ten or more counts support this clonotype. The gene calls are TRBV2 and TRBJ2-1, with 7 bases lining up with TRBD1. Germline trimming cut 6 bases from V and 6 bases from J; bases unmatched to any gene: 2. The length of the CDR3 is 12 residues. Looked up from germline, CDR1 is SNHLY and CDR2 is FYNNEI. CDR3 loop: CASRTGRNEQFF. The CDR3 region has the DNA TGTGCCAGCAGGACAGGGCGCAATGAGCAGTTCTTC.

In its sample, this clonotype was seen many times. The chain employs TRBV28 and TRBJ2-7; 15 bases fit TRBD2. The CDR3 has 16 amino acids. With V trimmed by 5 bases and J by 3 bases, 5 bases remained unmatched. CDR1 is MDHEN and CDR2 is SYDVKM in the germline V gene. The CDR3 bases are TGTGCCAGCAGTCCGGGACTAGCGGGAGGAATCTACGAGCAGTACTTC. This sequence encodes CASSPGLAGGIYEQYF.

This clonotype was observed a handful of times. The chain is built from TRBV5-1 and TRBJ2-7; D possibly corresponds to TRBD1 (6 bases). This CDR3 spans 15 amino acids. V was pared by 5 bases and J by 0 bases, with 15 bases between. The germline V gene encodes CDR1 SGHRS and CDR2 YFSETQ. CDR3 sequence: CASRGAAESSYEQYF. In nucleotides, the CDR3 is TGCGCCAGCAGGGGGGCGGCGGAGAGCTCCTACGAGCAGTACTTC. Full variable domain (missing parts from reference TRBV5-1 and TRBJ2-7): KAGVTQTPRYLIKTRGQQVTLSCSPISGHRSVSWYQQTPGQGLQFLFEYFSETQRNKGNFPGRFSGRQFSNSRSEMNVSTLELGDSALYLCASRGAAESSYEQYFGPGTRLTVT.

This clonotype was found many times. V usage is TRBV12-3 or TRBV12-4 and J usage is TRBJ2-7, with a weak D call TRBD1 (6 bases). V was pared by 6 bases and J by 5 bases, with 20 bases between. The CDR3 has 15 amino acids. The CDR3 coding sequence is TGTGCCAGCAGCCGACGTGCAGGGGCTGTGGACGAGCAGTACTTC. Translation: CASSRRAGAVDEQYF.

This chain connects TRBV9 to TRBJ2-2; D ambiguous. Germline loops: CDR1 SGDLS, CDR2 YYNGEE. The CDR3 covers 11 residues. The V and J ends lost 0 bases and 8 bases respectively, with 2 bases between them. The CDR3 DNA reads TGTGCCAGCAGCGTAGAAGGGGAGCTGTTTTTT. It codes for CASSVEGELFF.

This clonotype was observed many times. The chain employs TRBV30 and TRBJ2-1, with D uncertain. Germline loops: CDR1 GTSNPN, CDR2 SVGIG (reference sequence). The CDR3 is 12 amino acids. With 5 bases removed from V and 9 bases from J, the gap between germline ends came to 14 bases. The CDR3 DNA sequence: TGTGCCTGGGGGCGACTGTCGCTTGAGCAGTTCTTC. Its translation: CAWGRLSLEQFF.

Concerning this clonotype itself: At one end, the junction sequence differs from germline, possibly due to a read error. This chain links TRBV29-1 with TRBJ2-7; D possibly matches TRBD1 or TRBD2 (5 bases each). This CDR3 contains 12 residues. Germline-derived CDR1 and CDR2 are SQVTM and ANQGSEA. The DNA for the CDR3 is TGCAGCGTGGGGGACCCAGGCTACGAGCAGTGCTTC. The encoded protein is CSVGDPGYEQCF.

This clonotype has ten or more counts. The V gene is TRBV10-3, the J gene TRBJ2-3; D is unresolved. Germline V CDR1 and CDR2: ENHRY, SYGVKD. Trimming stripped 2 bases from V and 0 bases from J, with 15 bases between. The CDR3 spans 17 residues. CDR3 nucleotides: TGTGCCATCAGTGAGGGTCTGGCGGCCCCCAGCACAGATACGCAGTATTTT. Amino acid sequence: CAISEGLAAPSTDTQYF.

For this clonotype: This may come from a read error, since a much larger clone is one base off. This sequence joins TRBV5-1 and TRBJ2-1; D is perhaps TRBD2 (5 bases). This CDR3 has 15 amino acids. From germline, CDR1 is SGHRS and CDR2 YFSETQ. The CDR3 protein is CVSVPGFSSYNEQFF. In DNA form, the CDR3 reads TGCGTCAGCGTTCCGGGGTTTTCCTCCTACAATGAGCAGTTCTTC.

This chain links TRBV12-3 or TRBV12-4 with TRBJ1-6; D ambiguous. Trimming pared 5 bases from V and 1 base from J, leaving 9 bases between. CDR3 length: 15 amino acids. The CDR3 sequence: CASSRGLSYNSPLHF. CDR3 sequence (DNA): TGTGCCAGCAGTCGAGGGCTATCCTATAATTCACCCCTCCACTTT.

There are many counts of this clonotype. The chain uses TRBV2 and TRBJ1-2; tentative D call: TRBD1 (5 bases). Trimming shortened V by 10 bases and J by 6 bases, and 21 bases separated the two germline ends. CDR3 size: 14 residues. Germline assignment: CDR1 SNHLY and CDR2 FYNNEI. CDR3 nucleotide sequence: TGTGCCACCGACCTGAAGAGGGGCCTGGATGGCTACACCTTC. Translation: CATDLKRGLDGYTF.